The rows below give T cell receptor beta chains drawn from one sample of a study of T cells after yellow fever vaccination. MiXCR was run by TCRdb on the 5' RACE reads, yielding one entry per CDR3 protein. The sample carries fewer than 650,000 distinct CDR3 sequences, about a fifth recorded once. The sequenced sample was PBMCs, obtained approximately 20 days after the first yellow fever vaccination. The origin of the receptors is a man between 18 and 29 years old who received the YFV17D yellow fever vaccine. CDR3s include the opening cysteine and the closing phenylalanine or tryptophan. The D gene is left open where the match is weak. Size values are once, few and many counts, or a class for expanded clones, and some rows have none.

D,size,V,J,CDR3,DNA
TRBD2,.,TRBV10-3,TRBJ2-3,CAFTGGAGDTQYF,TGTGCCTTCACCGGGGGGGCTGGAGATACGCAGTATTTT
TRBD1,many,TRBV7-2,TRBJ2-1,CASSTGQGNYNEQFF,TGTGCCAGCAGCACGGGACAGGGTAACTACAATGAGCAGTTCTTC
.,.,TRBV7-2,TRBJ2-7,CASSLAARGIYEQYF,TGTGCCAGCAGCTTAGCGGCCCGGGGTATCTACGAGCAGTACTTC
.,.,TRBV5-4,TRBJ2-2,CASSLVPRGQNTGELFF,TGTGCCAGCAGCTTGGTCCCACGGGGGCAAAACACCGGGGAGCTGTTTTTT
.,.,TRBV5-1,TRBJ1-4,CASSGPSQGAYNEKLFF,TGCGCCAGCAGCGGACCTTCCCAGGGAGCCTATAATGAAAAACTGTTTTTT
.,.,TRBV7-6,TRBJ2-1,CASSLARGDGNNEQFF,TGTGCCAGCAGCTTAGCGCGAGGGGACGGGAACAATGAGCAGTTCTTC
.,many,TRBV29-1,TRBJ1-1,CSVGSGGEAFF,TGCAGCGTTGGCAGTGGTGGTGAAGCTTTCTTT
TRBD1,.,TRBV7-6,TRBJ1-4,CASSSAETGDEKLFF,TGTGCCAGCAGCTCGGCCGAGACAGGGGATGAAAAACTGTTTTTT
TRBD1,.,TRBV10-3,TRBJ1-6,CAIKMDRARSPLHF,TGTGCCATCAAGATGGACAGGGCTCGCTCACCCCTCCACTTT
TRBD1,.,TRBV28,TRBJ1-5,CASWHPDRGPQPQHF,TGTGCCAGCTGGCATCCGGACAGGGGGCCGCAGCCCCAGCATTTT
TRBD1,few,TRBV5-1,TRBJ2-5,CASSLVGQAQETQYF,TGCGCCAGCAGCTTGGTCGGACAGGCCCAAGAGACCCAGTACTTC
.,many,TRBV7-9,TRBJ1-1,CASSAPTSNTEAFF,TGTGCCAGCAGCGCCCCAACATCGAACACTGAAGCTTTCTTT
TRBD2,.,TRBV6-5,TRBJ2-5,CASSYFAGDPQETQYF,TGTGCCAGCAGTTACTTTGCGGGGGACCCCCAAGAGACCCAGTACTTC
.,.,TRBV3-1,TRBJ1-3,CASSPDSWSGNTIYF,TGTGCCAGCAGCCCTGACAGCTGGTCTGGAAACACCATATATTTT
.,many,TRBV29-1,TRBJ2-1,CSAAIGVNEQFF,TGCAGCGCCGCAATTGGTGTGAATGAGCAGTTCTTC
TRBD2,once,TRBV6-1,TRBJ2-3,CASSVSGGWADTQYF,TGTGCCAGTTCTGTTTCGGGGGGGTGGGCAGATACGCAGTATTTT
.,.,TRBV24-1,TRBJ2-1,CATSDDSNNYNEQFF,TGTGCCACCAGTGACGACAGTAACAACTACAATGAGCAGTTCTTC
.,.,TRBV5-4,TRBJ1-1,CASSLEGVGTEAFF,TGTGCCAGCAGCTTGGAGGGGGTCGGCACTGAAGCTTTCTTT
.,.,TRBV11-2,TRBJ2-1,CASSPQAGYEQFF,TGTGCCAGCAGCCCTCAGGCGGGCTACGAGCAGTTCTTC
.,few,TRBV29-1,TRBJ2-3,CSAGQNTQYF,TGCAGCGCGGGCCAAAATACGCAGTATTTT
TRBD2,.,TRBV20-1,TRBJ2-3,CSARGTSGGRTQYF,TGCAGTGCCAGAGGGACTAGCGGGGGGCGCACGCAGTATTTT
.,.,TRBV4-3,TRBJ1-3,CASRTSGYSGNTIYF,TGCGCCAGCAGAACCTCAGGGTACTCTGGAAACACCATATATTTT
.,.,TRBV4-3,TRBJ1-2,CASSQGRRGNYGYTF,TGCGCCAGCAGCCAAGGACGGAGAGGGAACTATGGCTACACCTTC
TRBD1,.,TRBV9,TRBJ1-6,CASSAGDSLNSPLHF,TGTGCCAGCAGCGCTGGGGACAGCCTCAATTCACCCCTCCACTTT
.,.,TRBV20-1,TRBJ2-2,CSARDRGNTGELFF,TGCAGTGCTAGAGACCGGGGGAACACCGGGGAGCTGTTTTTT
.,few,TRBV5-1,TRBJ1-1,CASSLGQGLPGTEAFF,TGCGCCAGCAGCTTGGGGCAGGGGCTACCCGGCACTGAAGCTTTCTTT
TRBD2,.,TRBV7-9,TRBJ2-5,CASSLTSGTSGGETQYF,TGTGCCAGCAGCTTAACGTCCGGGACTAGCGGGGGAGAGACCCAGTACTTC
.,once,TRBV7-6,TRBJ2-5,CASSLLVDETQYF,TGTGCCAGCAGCCTACTAGTTGACGAGACCCAGTACTTC
TRBD2,few,TRBV19,TRBJ2-3,CASRGAGLSTDTQYF,TGTGCCAGTAGGGGAGCGGGGCTTAGCACAGATACGCAGTATTTT
.,.,TRBV5-5,TRBJ2-5,CASSFGDPYQETQYF,TGTGCCAGCAGCTTCGGGGACCCGTACCAAGAGACCCAGTACTTC
TRBD1,.,TRBV7-2,TRBJ2-7,CASSLSYRGKYEQYF,TGTGCCAGCAGCTTGTCTTACAGGGGAAAGTACGAGCAGTACTTC
.,few,TRBV7-9,TRBJ2-7,CASSPPRPTYEQYF,TGTGCCAGCAGCCCCCCCCGACCGACCTACGAGCAGTACTTC
.,.,TRBV27,TRBJ1-5,CASSLLPGAPEEHF,TGTGCCAGCAGTTTATTACCAGGGGCCCCGGAGGAGCATTTT
.,.,TRBV27,TRBJ2-2,CASSSTWTGELFF,TGTGCCAGCAGTTCTACATGGACCGGGGAGCTGTTTTTT
.,.,TRBV7-9,TRBJ2-7,CASSPSPGKNSYEQYF,TGTGCCAGCAGCCCCAGTCCCGGGAAAAATTCCTACGAGCAGTACTTC
.,.,TRBV7-2,TRBJ1-2,CASSSRVPYGYTF,TGTGCCAGCAGCTCCAGGGTCCCCTATGGCTACACCTTC
.,.,TRBV6-5,TRBJ1-2,CASSYSIQEGGYTF,TGTGCCAGCAGTTACTCGATACAGGAGGGTGGCTACACCTTC
.,many,TRBV4-1,TRBJ1-5,CASSHPGTRYQPQHF,TGCGCCAGCAGCCATCCCGGGACACGGTATCAGCCCCAGCATTTT
.,few,TRBV6-2/TRBV6-3,TRBJ2-3,CASSPFNTDTQYF,TGTGCCAGCAGTCCTTTTAATACAGATACGCAGTATTTT
TRBD1,many,TRBV18,TRBJ1-1,CASSPGQENTEAFF,TGTGCCAGCTCACCCGGACAGGAGAACACTGAAGCTTTCTTT
TRBD1,few,TRBV5-1,TRBJ1-2,CASSPGTGIYGYTF,TGCGCCAGCAGTCCCGGGACAGGCATCTATGGCTACACCTTC
.,.,TRBV6-5,TRBJ1-3,CASSFRQTSGNTIYF,TGTGCCAGCAGTTTTCGACAGACCTCTGGAAACACCATATATTTT
.,.,TRBV7-3,TRBJ2-2,CASSLMGADTGELFF,TGTGCCAGCAGCTTAATGGGGGCGGACACCGGGGAGCTGTTTTTT
.,many,TRBV12-3/TRBV12-4,TRBJ2-2,CASSVRGANTGELFF,TGTGCCAGCAGTGTCCGGGGGGCTAACACCGGGGAGCTGTTTTTT
TRBD1,.,TRBV7-2,TRBJ2-1,CASRGTGSYNEQFF,TGTGCCAGCAGGGGGACAGGGTCCTACAATGAGCAGTTCTTC
TRBD1,.,TRBV4-2,TRBJ1-1,CASSPEAGVGQRAFF,TGTGCCAGCAGCCCCGAAGCGGGGGTGGGACAGAGGGCTTTCTTT
TRBD1,.,TRBV6-2/TRBV6-3,TRBJ1-6,CASSARQGETSPLHF,TGTGCCAGCAGTGCGCGACAGGGGGAAACGTCACCCCTCCACTTT
TRBD2,few,TRBV20-1,TRBJ2-3,CSVAPGLAVTDTQYF,TGCAGTGTTGCCCCGGGACTAGCGGTCACAGATACGCAGTATTTT
TRBD1,.,TRBV3-1,TRBJ1-1,CASTPRQGYTEAFF,TGTGCCAGCACCCCCCGACAGGGGTACACTGAAGCTTTCTTT
.,.,TRBV29-1,TRBJ2-3,CSVQYQGTKTDTQYF,TGCAGCGTACAGTATCAGGGGACCAAAACAGATACGCAGTATTTT
.,few,TRBV19,TRBJ1-2,CASSTGVTYGYTF,TGTGCCAGTAGTACAGGGGTTACATATGGCTACACCTTC
TRBD2,few,TRBV10-3,TRBJ2-3,CAITETSGGATTYTQYF,TGTGCCATCACTGAGACTAGCGGGGGAGCCACCACATATACGCAGTATTTT
.,few,TRBV9,TRBJ2-7,CASSVEGDPRWGEQYF,TGTGCCAGCAGCGTAGAGGGGGACCCCCGCTGGGGCGAGCAGTACTTC
.,few,TRBV5-5,TRBJ2-1,CASSLSPGNNEQFF,TGTGCCAGCAGCTTGTCACCGGGAAACAATGAGCAGTTCTTC
TRBD2,few,TRBV6-5,TRBJ2-1,CASTESSGRPVF,TGTGCCAGCACTGAGTCTAGCGGGCGCCCGGTCTTC
.,.,TRBV29-1,TRBJ2-5,CSVEWPIQETQYF,TGCAGCGTTGAATGGCCTATCCAAGAGACCCAGTACTTC
.,few,TRBV7-9,TRBJ2-7,CASSPPEGTFYEQYF,TGTGCCAGCAGCCCCCCAGAAGGCACCTTCTACGAGCAGTACTTC
.,once,TRBV5-1,TRBJ2-5,CASSSDGSQETQYF,TGCGCCAGCAGCTCGGACGGTTCCCAAGAGACCCAGTACTTC
TRBD2,few,TRBV2,TRBJ2-5,CASNLFSGGAGETQYF,TGTGCCAGCAACCTTTTCAGCGGGGGGGCGGGAGAGACCCAGTACTTC